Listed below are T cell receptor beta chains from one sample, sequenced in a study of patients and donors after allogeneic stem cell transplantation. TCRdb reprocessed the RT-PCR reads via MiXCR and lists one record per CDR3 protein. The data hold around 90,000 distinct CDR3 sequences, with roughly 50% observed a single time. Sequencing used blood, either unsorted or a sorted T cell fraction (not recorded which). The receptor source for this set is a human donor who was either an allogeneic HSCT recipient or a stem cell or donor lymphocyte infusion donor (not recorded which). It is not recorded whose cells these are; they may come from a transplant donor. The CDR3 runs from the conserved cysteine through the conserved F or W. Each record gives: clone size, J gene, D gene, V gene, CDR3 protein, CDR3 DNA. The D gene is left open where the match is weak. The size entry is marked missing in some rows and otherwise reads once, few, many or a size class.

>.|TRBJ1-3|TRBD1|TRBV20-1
CSAVGQGFGNTIYF
TGCAGTGCTGTAGGACAGGGATTTGGAAACACCATATATTTT
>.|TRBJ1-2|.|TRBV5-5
CASSLQWTASANYGYTF
TGTGCCAGCAGCTTACAATGGACGGCTTCAGCTAACTATGGCTACACCTTC
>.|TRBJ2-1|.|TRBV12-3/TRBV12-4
CASSERRNEQFF
TGTGCCAGCAGCGAGCGACGAAATGAGCAGTTCTTC
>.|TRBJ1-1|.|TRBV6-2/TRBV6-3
CASSPQGSLTEAFF
TGTGCCAGCAGCCCACAGGGTTCTCTCACTGAAGCTTTCTTT
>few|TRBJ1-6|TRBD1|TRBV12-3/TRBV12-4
CASSLRDRESPLHF
TGTGCCAGCAGTCTCCGGGACAGGGAATCACCCCTCCACTTT
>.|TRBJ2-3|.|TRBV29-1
CSVDKQRFVTDTQYF
TGCAGCGTTGACAAACAGCGCTTTGTCACAGATACGCAGTATTTT
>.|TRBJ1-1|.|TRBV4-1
CASSQHEEVGTEAFF
TGCGCCAGCAGCCAACATGAAGAGGTAGGCACTGAAGCTTTCTTT
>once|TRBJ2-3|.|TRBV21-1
CASNQSFCSTDTQYF
TGTGCCAGCAACCAAAGCTTTTGTAGCACAGATACGCAGTATTTT
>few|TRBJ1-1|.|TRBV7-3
CASSLTGGKNTEAFF
TGTGCCAGCAGCTTAACAGGGGGTAAGAACACTGAAGCTTTCTTT
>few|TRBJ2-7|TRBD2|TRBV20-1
CSARADISGGRFVGYEQYF
TGCAGTGCTAGAGCGGATATTTCGGGCGGGAGGTTCGTAGGCTACGAGCAGTACTTC
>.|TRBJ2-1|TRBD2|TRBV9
CASSVASGGYNEQFF
TGTGCCAGCAGCGTAGCTAGCGGGGGTTACAATGAGCAGTTCTTC
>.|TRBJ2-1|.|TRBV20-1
CSARYSSYNEQFF
TGCAGTGCCCGTTATAGCTCCTACAATGAGCAGTTCTTC
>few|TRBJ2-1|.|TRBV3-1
CASRQLGRISYNEQFF
TGTGCCAGCAGACAACTGGGGCGGATCTCCTACAATGAGCAGTTCTTC
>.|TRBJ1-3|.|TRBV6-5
CASSYSAGEGSGNTIYF
TGTGCCAGCAGTTACAGTGCTGGAGAGGGCTCTGGAAACACCATATATTTT